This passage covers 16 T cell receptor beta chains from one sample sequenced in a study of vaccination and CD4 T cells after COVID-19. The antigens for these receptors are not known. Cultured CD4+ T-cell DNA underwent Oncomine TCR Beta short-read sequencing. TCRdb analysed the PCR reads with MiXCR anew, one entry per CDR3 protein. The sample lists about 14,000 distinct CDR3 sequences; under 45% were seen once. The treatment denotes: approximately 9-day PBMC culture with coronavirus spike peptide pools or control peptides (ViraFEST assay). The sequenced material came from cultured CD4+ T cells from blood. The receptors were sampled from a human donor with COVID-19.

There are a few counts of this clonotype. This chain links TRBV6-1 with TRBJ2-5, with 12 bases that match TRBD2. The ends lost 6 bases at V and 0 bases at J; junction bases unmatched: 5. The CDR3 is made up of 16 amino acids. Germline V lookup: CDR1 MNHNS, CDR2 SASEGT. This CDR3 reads CASRLLAGGNQETQYF. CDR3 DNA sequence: TGTGCCAGCAGACTACTAGCGGGGGGCAACCAAGAGACCCAGTACTTC.

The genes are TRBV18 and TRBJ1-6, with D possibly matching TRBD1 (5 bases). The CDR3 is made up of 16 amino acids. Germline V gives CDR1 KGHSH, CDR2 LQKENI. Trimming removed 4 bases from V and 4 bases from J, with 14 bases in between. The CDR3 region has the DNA TGTGCCAGCTCACTTGGGGGGTTCGGATATAATTCACCCCTCCACTTT. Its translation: CASSLGGFGYNSPLHF.

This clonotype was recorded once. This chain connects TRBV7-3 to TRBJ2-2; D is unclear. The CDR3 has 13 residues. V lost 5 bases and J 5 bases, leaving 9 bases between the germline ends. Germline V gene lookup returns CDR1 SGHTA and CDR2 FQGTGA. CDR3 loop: CASSPSVTGELFF. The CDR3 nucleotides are TGTGCCAGCAGCCCCAGTGTGACCGGGGAGCTGTTTTTT.

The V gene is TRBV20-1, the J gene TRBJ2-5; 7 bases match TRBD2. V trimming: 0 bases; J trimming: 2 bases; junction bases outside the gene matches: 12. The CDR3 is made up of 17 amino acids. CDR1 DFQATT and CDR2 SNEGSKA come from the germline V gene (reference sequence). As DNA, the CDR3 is TGCAGTGCTAGAGACCGTTTGGGGGAGGGTTGGCAAGAGACCCAGTACTTC. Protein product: CSARDRLGEGWQETQYF.

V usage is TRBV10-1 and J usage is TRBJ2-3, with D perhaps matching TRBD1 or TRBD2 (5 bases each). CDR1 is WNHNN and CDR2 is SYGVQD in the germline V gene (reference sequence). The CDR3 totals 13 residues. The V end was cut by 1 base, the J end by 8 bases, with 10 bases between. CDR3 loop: CASSELRGGTQYF. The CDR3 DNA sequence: TGCGCCAGCAGTGAGTTGAGGGGCGGTACGCAGTATTTT.

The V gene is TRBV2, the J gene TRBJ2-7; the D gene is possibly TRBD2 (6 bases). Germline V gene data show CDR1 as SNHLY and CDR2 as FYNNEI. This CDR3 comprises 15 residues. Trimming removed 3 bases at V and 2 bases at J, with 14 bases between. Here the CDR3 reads CASSDLGRLAYEQYF. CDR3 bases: TGTGCCAGCAGTGACCTCGGCAGACTAGCCTACGAGCAGTACTTC.

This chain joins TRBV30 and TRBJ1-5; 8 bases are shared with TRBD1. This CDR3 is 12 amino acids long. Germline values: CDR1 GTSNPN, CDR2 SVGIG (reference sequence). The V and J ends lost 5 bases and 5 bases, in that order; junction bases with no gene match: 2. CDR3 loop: CAWDRGDQPQHF. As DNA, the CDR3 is TGTGCCTGGGACAGGGGAGATCAGCCCCAGCATTTT. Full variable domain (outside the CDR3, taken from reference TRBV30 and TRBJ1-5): SQTIHQWPATLVQPVGSPLSLECTVEGTSNPNLYWYRQAAGRGLQLLFYSVGIGQISSEVPQNLSASRPQDRQFILSSKKLLLSDSGFYLCAWDRGDQPQHFGDGTRLSIL.

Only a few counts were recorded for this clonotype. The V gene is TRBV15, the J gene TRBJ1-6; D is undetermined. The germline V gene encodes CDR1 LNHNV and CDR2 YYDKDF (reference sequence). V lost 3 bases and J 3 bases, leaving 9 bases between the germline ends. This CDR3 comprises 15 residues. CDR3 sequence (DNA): TGTGCCACCAGCAGGGCCGGGGACTATAATTCACCCCTCCACTTT. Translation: CATSRAGDYNSPLHF.

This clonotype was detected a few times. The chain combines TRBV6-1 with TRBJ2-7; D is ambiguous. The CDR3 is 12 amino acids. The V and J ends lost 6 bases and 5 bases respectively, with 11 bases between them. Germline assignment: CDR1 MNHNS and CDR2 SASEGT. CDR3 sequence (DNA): TGTGCCAGCAGCCGCTCCCTCCACGAGCAGTACTTC. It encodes CASSRSLHEQYF.

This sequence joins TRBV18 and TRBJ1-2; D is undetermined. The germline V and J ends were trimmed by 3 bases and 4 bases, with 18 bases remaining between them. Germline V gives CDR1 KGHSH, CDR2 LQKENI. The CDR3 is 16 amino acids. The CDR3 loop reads CASSPDLNAGIYGYTF. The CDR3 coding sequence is TGTGCCAGCTCACCCGACCTTAATGCGGGAATCTATGGCTACACCTTC.

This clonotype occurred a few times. This chain's CDR3 is CASSLRPTGELFF. Written as DNA, the CDR3 is TGCGCCAGCAGCTTGCGCCCTACCGGGGAGCTGTTTTTT. V usage is TRBV5-1 and J usage is TRBJ2-2; D gene ambiguous. This CDR3 has 13 residues. The germline gives CDR1 SGHRS, CDR2 YFSETQ. Between the trimmed V and J ends, which lost 1 base and 5 bases, there was a span of 6 bases. The full variable domain, its missing parts supplied by reference TRBV5-1 and TRBJ2-2, is KAGVTQTPRYLIKTRGQQVTLSCSPISGHRSVSWYQQTPGQGLQFLFEYFSETQRNKGNFPGRFSGRQFSNSRSEMNVSTLELGDSALYLCASSLRPTGELFFGEGSRLTVL.

CDR3 DNA: TGTGCCAGCAGTGGTGGGACAGAAGGGAATTCACCCCTCCACTTT. Protein sequence: CASSGGTEGNSPLHF. This chain joins TRBV2 and TRBJ1-6; 7 bases match TRBD1. Germline-derived CDR1 and CDR2 are SNHLY and FYNNEI. The CDR3 extends over 15 amino acids. The V gene end was trimmed by 4 bases and the J gene end by 7 bases; junction bases not matched to a gene: 7.

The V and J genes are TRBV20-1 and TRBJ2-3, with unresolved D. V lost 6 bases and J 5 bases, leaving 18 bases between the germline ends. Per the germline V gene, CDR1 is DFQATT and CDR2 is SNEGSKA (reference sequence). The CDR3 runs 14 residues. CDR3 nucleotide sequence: TGCAGTGCGCAAGAGGTGCTAGTCATAGATACGCAGTATTTT. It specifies CSAQEVLVIDTQYF.

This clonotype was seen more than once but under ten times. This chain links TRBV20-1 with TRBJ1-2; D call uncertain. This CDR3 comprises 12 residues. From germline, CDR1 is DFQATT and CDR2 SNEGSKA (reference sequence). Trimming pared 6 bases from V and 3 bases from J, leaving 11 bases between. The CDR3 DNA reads TGCAGTGCCACTGACGGCTACTATGGCTACACCTTC. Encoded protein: CSATDGYYGYTF.

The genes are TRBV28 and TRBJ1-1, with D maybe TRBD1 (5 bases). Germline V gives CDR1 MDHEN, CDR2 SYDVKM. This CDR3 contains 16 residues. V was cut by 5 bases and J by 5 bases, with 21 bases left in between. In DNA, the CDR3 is TGTGCCAGCAGTGCGACCGGGGGGGATTCCAAGACTGAAGCTTTCTTT. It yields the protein CASSATGGDSKTEAFF.

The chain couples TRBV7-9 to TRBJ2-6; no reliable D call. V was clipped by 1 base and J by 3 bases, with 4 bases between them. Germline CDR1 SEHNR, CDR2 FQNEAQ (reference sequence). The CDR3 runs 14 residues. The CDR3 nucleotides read TGTGCCAGCAGCTTAGAGGTTGGGGCCAACGTCCTGACTTTC. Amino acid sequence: CASSLEVGANVLTF.